In its sample, the clone carrying this TCR beta chain was seen a few times. The data were produced by immunoSEQ multiplex PCR, yet TCRdb's version contains in-frame clones alone and is incomplete. The table lists 15,000 to 20,000 clones, approximately 90% of them singletons, with roughly 6% in the top ten. The entry originates in a study of T cell changes during pregnancy in multiple sclerosis. V trimming: 5 bases; J trimming: 6 bases; junction bases outside the gene matches: 14. CDR3 length: 16 residues. Germline-derived CDR1 and CDR2 are LGHNA and YNFKEQ. The TCR comes from a female donor in good health, enrolled as a control in a pregnancy study. The specimen comprised CD8+ T cells from peripheral blood mononuclear cells, sampled in the third trimester of pregnancy. The rearrangement links TRBV4-2 to TRBJ2-7, with 9 bases that match TRBD1. The CDR3 DNA follows: TGTGCCAGCAGCACACCCGGTTGGGACAGGGAATTCGAGCAGTACTTC. This sequence encodes CASSTPGWDREFEQYF.